Shown below are 26 T cell receptor beta chains from a single sample sequenced in a study of blood T cells in healthy people across ages. PCR was performed a second time for about 7 to 12 cycles using a sample-barcoded 5' primer and a J-beta primer mix. One entry per CDR3 protein results from TCRdb running MiXCR on the 5' RACE reads. The sample comprises some 860,000 distinct CDR3 sequences, roughly 56% of which are singletons, and roughly 24% rests with the top ten. Sequenced sample: blood. Receptor source: a man aged 40-50 years in good health.

V usage is TRBV2 and J usage is TRBJ1-5; 8 bases align to TRBD1. This CDR3 spans 18 amino acids. CDR1 and CDR2 (germline): SNHLY, FYNNEI. V gave up 1 base and J gave up 3 bases; unmatched junction bases: 11. CDR3 amino acids: CASSEDWTGPFPNQPQHF. The CDR3, as DNA: TGTGCCAGCAGTGAAGACTGGACAGGGCCTTTCCCCAATCAGCCCCAGCATTTT.

V usage is TRBV7-2 and J usage is TRBJ2-2; 12 bases are a match to TRBD2. The germline V gene encodes CDR1 SGHTA and CDR2 FQGNSA. The V and J ends lost 4 bases and 6 bases, in that order; junction bases with no gene match: 3. The CDR3 loop spans 15 amino acids. The CDR3 bases are TGTGCCAGCAGCTATCTAGCGGGAGGGCCCGGGGAGCTGTTTTTT. Its protein is CASSYLAGGPGELFF.

The rearrangement uses TRBV11-2 and TRBJ1-1; D is uncertain. The CDR3 spans 15 residues. CDR1 is SGHAT and CDR2 is FQNNGV in the germline V gene. V shed 1 base and J shed 1 base, with 10 bases lying between them. The CDR3, as DNA: TGTGCCAGCAGCTTAGGGGCACGGACGAACACTGAAGCTTTCTTT. Amino acid sequence: CASSLGARTNTEAFF.

The V and J genes are TRBV28 and TRBJ2-1, with D uncertain. Germline CDR1 MDHEN, CDR2 SYDVKM. Trimming removed 5 bases at V and 5 bases at J, with 7 bases between. The CDR3 loop spans 12 amino acids. This CDR3 is CASSPEDNEQFF. CDR3 DNA: TGTGCCAGCAGTCCCGAGGACAATGAGCAGTTCTTC.

This rearrangement joins TRBV29-1 to TRBJ1-1; the match to TRBD1 covers 8 bases. Germline lookup yields CDR1 SQVTM and CDR2 ANQGSEA. The trim removed 3 bases at V and 3 bases at J, leaving 6 bases unmatched. The CDR3 is 14 amino acids. CDR3 amino acids: CSVEDRAADTEAFF. CDR3 sequence (DNA): TGCAGCGTTGAGGACAGGGCGGCGGACACTGAAGCTTTCTTT.

This clonotype was detected many times. J is TRBJ2-7 and V is TRBV29-1; D call uncertain. The CDR3 spans 12 residues. Trimming shortened V by 7 bases and J by 3 bases, and 13 bases separated the two germline ends. In germline, CDR1 is SQVTM, CDR2 ANQGSEA. The CDR3 is CSASDGGYEQYF. CDR3 DNA sequence: TGCAGCGCGTCGGACGGTGGCTACGAGCAGTACTTC.

This clonotype was recorded a few times. The V call is TRBV6-2 or TRBV6-3, the J call TRBJ2-3; 7 bases agree with TRBD2. The junction had 6 bases not matched to a gene; V was cut back by 6 bases and J by 0 bases. The V gene's germline CDR1 is MNHEY and CDR2 SVGEGT. This CDR3 region has 15 residues. Here the CDR3 reads CASSPSGYSTDTQYF. The CDR3 nucleotides read TGTGCCAGCAGCCCTAGCGGATATAGCACAGATACGCAGTATTTT.

The CDR3 spells CASSSRDSLMNTEAFF. The CDR3 DNA reads TGTGCCAGCAGTTCTCGGGACAGTCTTATGAACACTGAAGCTTTCTTT. This chain links TRBV12-3 or TRBV12-4 with TRBJ1-1; TRBD1 matches 7 bases. This CDR3 contains 16 residues. Unmatched junction bases numbered 8, after V lost 4 bases and J lost 0 bases.

This clonotype was detected a few times. The CDR3 DNA follows: TGTGCCAGCTTGAACCGGGATCCCCAGGATGGCACTGAAGCTTTCTTT. Translating it yields CASLNRDPQDGTEAFF. This chain links TRBV27 with TRBJ1-1; D uncertain. CDR3 length: 16 residues. Trimming took 8 bases from V and 4 from J, leaving 23 bases between them. Germline V CDR1 and CDR2: MNHEY, SMNVEV (reference sequence).

The chain joins TRBV20-1 to TRBJ2-5; D is unclear. The J call could be wrong; TRBJ2-7 is a better fit for the DNA end. CDR3 length: 13 residues. Per the germline V gene, CDR1 is DFQATT and CDR2 is SNEGSKA (reference sequence). The CDR3 spells CSAPPGSGYEQYF. The CDR3, as DNA: TGCAGTGCCCCCCCAGGATCAGGATACGAGCAGTACTTC.

The rearrangement links TRBV7-8 to TRBJ2-4; no clear D. The end of the DNA fits TRBJ2-7 better, so the J call may be wrong. The CDR3 has 13 residues. CDR1 is SGHVS and CDR2 is FQNEAQ in the germline V gene. CDR3 DNA: TGTGCCAGCAGCTCTTTTGACACCTACGAGCAGTACTTC. Protein product: CASSSFDTYEQYF.

J is TRBJ1-1 and V is TRBV7-3; 8 nucleotides agree with TRBD1. The CDR3 covers 16 residues. Germline values: CDR1 SGHTA, CDR2 FQGTGA. V shed 5 bases, J shed 0 bases, and the junction held 8 bases outside the gene matches. The CDR3 sequence is CASSHGQGYMNTEAFF. The CDR3 DNA reads as TGTGCCAGCAGCCACGGACAGGGCTACATGAACACTGAAGCTTTCTTT.

Remarks on this clonotype: The junction departs from germline at one end; a sequencing error may be responsible. The gene calls are TRBV20-1 and TRBJ2-3; 11 nucleotides align to TRBD2. Germline V gene sequence: CDR1 DFQATT, CDR2 SNEGSKA (reference sequence). The CDR3 has 15 residues. For the CDR3, the DNA is TGCAGTGCTTTTACTAGCGGGAGAAGCACAGGTACGCAGTATTTT. Protein sequence: CSAFTSGRSTGTQYF.

CDR3 bases: TGCAGTGCCAAAGCTACGAGGGACAGAGAGACCCAGTACTTC. Translation gives CSAKATRDRETQYF. V is TRBV20-1 and J is TRBJ2-5, with TRBD1 identical over 7 bases. V shed 6 bases, J shed 4 bases, and the junction held 11 bases outside the gene matches. The CDR3 runs to 14 residues. CDR1 and CDR2 (germline): DFQATT, SNEGSKA (reference sequence).

The V and J genes are TRBV7-9 and TRBJ2-3; D is unresolved. V lost 1 base and J 5 bases, leaving 10 bases between the germline ends. The CDR3 loop spans 14 amino acids. Germline-derived CDR1 and CDR2 are SEHNR and FQNEAQ (reference sequence). The CDR3 region is CASSLDGPIDTQYF. The CDR3 DNA reads as TGTGCCAGCAGCTTAGATGGCCCCATAGATACGCAGTATTTT.

This clonotype was seen repeatedly, ten times or more. One end of the junction fails to match germline, which may point to a read error. The chain joins TRBV5-1 to TRBJ2-7; 7 bases agree with TRBD1. Germline lookup yields CDR1 SGHRS and CDR2 YFSETQ. The CDR3 is 13 amino acids. CDR3 sequence (DNA): TGTGCCAGCAGCCCGGGACAGTCCTACGAGCAGTACTTC. Translated, it gives CASSPGQSYEQYF.

V usage is TRBV20-1 and J usage is TRBJ1-2; TRBD1 matches at 7 bases. This CDR3 has 13 residues. The germline CDR1 and CDR2 sequences are DFQATT and SNEGSKA (reference sequence). The V gene end was trimmed by 4 bases and the J gene end by 8 bases; junction bases not matched to a gene: 10. The CDR3 nucleotides are TGCAGTGCTACCGAAAGGACAGGAGGAGGCTACACCTTC. This translates into CSATERTGGGYTF.

V is TRBV28 and J is TRBJ2-3; 12 nucleotides agree with TRBD2. The CDR3 is 17 amino acids. Germline V gene lookup returns CDR1 MDHEN and CDR2 SYDVKM. V trimming: 4 bases; J trimming: 2 bases; junction bases outside the gene matches: 7. The chain's CDR3 is CASSSGTSGRNTDTQYF. The CDR3 DNA reads TGTGCCAGCAGTTCCGGGACTAGCGGGCGTAACACAGATACGCAGTATTTT. Supplemented by reference TRBV28 and TRBJ2-3, the full variable domain reads DVKVTQSSRYLVKRTGEKVFLECVQDMDHENMFWYRQDPGLGLRLIYFSYDVKMKEKGDIPEGYSVSREKKERFSLILESASTNQTSMYLCASSSGTSGRNTDTQYFGPGTRLTVL.

The chain links TRBV7-2 to TRBJ2-1, with 7 bases aligning to TRBD1. The ends lost 2 bases at V and 5 bases at J; junction bases unmatched: 9. The CDR3 is made up of 16 amino acids. Looked up from germline, CDR1 is SGHTA and CDR2 is FQGNSA. CDR3 sequence (DNA): TGTGCCAGCAGCTTATATCTCACAGGGGATGACAATGAGCAGTTCTTC. It encodes CASSLYLTGDDNEQFF.

The chain couples TRBV20-1 to TRBJ2-5; D possibly corresponds to TRBD2 (5 bases). TRBJ2-7 matches the DNA end more closely, so the J call is doubtful. The CDR3 sequence is 15 residues long. Germline V CDR1 and CDR2: DFQATT, SNEGSKA (reference sequence). In nucleotides, the CDR3 is TGCAGTGCTCAAGAGGACTCCGTCCCCCTCCACGAGCAGTACTTC. This sequence encodes CSAQEDSVPLHEQYF.

This rearrangement joins TRBV4-2 to TRBJ2-4; no firm D call. The V gene's germline CDR1 is LGHNA and CDR2 YNFKEQ. Between the trimmed V and J ends, which lost 0 bases and 5 bases, there was a span of 11 bases. The CDR3 sequence is 15 residues long. Here the CDR3 reads CASSQDNPGQNIQYF. The CDR3 DNA follows: TGTGCCAGCAGCCAAGATAATCCTGGGCAAAACATTCAGTACTTC.

This clonotype was detected a few times. The chain links TRBV27 to TRBJ1-1; 8 bases are a match to TRBD1. The CDR3 has 14 residues. The V gene's germline CDR1 is MNHEY and CDR2 SMNVEV (reference sequence). V shed 3 bases, J shed 2 bases, and the junction held 2 bases outside the gene matches. Here the CDR3 reads CASSLGQVNTEAFF. DNA of the CDR3: TGTGCCAGCAGTTTGGGACAGGTAAACACTGAAGCTTTCTTT.

V is TRBV14 and J is TRBJ1-6; the match to TRBD1 covers 8 bases. Trimming took 1 base from V and 8 from J; bases not matched to a gene: 7. Germline CDR1 and CDR2: SGHDN and FVKESK. The CDR3 has 16 residues. CDR3 sequence (DNA): TGTGCCAGCAGCCAAGCCGGGACAGGAAGGGATTCACCCCTCCACTTT. As protein: CASSQAGTGRDSPLHF.

The sample holds a few counts of this clonotype. The chain carries TRBV7-2 and TRBJ1-2, with 7 nucleotides matching TRBD1. Germline V gene sequence: CDR1 SGHTA, CDR2 FQGNSA. With V trimmed by 1 base and J by 2 bases, 10 bases remained unmatched. CDR3 size: 17 residues. The CDR3 reads CASSLGGSLRGNYGYTF. In DNA, the CDR3 is TGTGCCAGCAGCTTAGGCGGGTCGCTCAGGGGGAACTATGGCTACACCTTC.

The chain combines TRBV6-5 with TRBJ1-2; D gene unclear. Germline values: CDR1 MNHEY, CDR2 SVGAGI. V was cut by 2 bases and J by 7 bases, with 17 bases left in between. The length of the CDR3 is 15 residues. The CDR3 bases are TGTGCCAGCAGTTACCGACGAGGGCCGGATTTTGGCTACACCTTC. Its translation is CASSYRRGPDFGYTF.

There are a few counts of this clonotype. The V gene is TRBV7-2, the J gene TRBJ2-7; possibly TRBD1 for D (5 bases). The J call is uncertain, as TRBJ2-5 better fits the DNA end. The CDR3 totals 14 residues. The V gene's germline CDR1 is SGHTA and CDR2 FQGNSA. For the CDR3, the DNA is TGTGCCAGCAGCGCTTCAGGGTCAGGGGAGACCCAGTACTTC. Amino acid sequence: CASSASGSGETQYF.